Below, one T cell receptor (beta chain) is given with its context. The antigen is unknown. This record comes from a study of regulatory T cells in long-lasting Graves disease. General observations from the study: Comparison showed that persistent patients shared more public clonotypes (about 3,000) than new patients (roughly 1,000).

For TCR beta, libraries came from iRepertoire HTBI primers and Arm-PCR of CDR3 regions. TCRdb called the multiplex PCR reads again in MiXCR, with one record for every CDR3 protein. This table holds fewer than 550,000 distinct CDR3 sequences, 15% to 20% found once. The time point here: newly diagnosed GD, antithyroid drugs for less than 3 months. The TCR library was prepared using RNA isolated from PBMCs. The CDR3 loop spans 18 amino acids. V lost 5 bases to trimming and J lost 4 bases; unmatched junction nucleotides: 15. Separately, the same data were catalogued under a study of T cells in Graves' hyperthyroidism and ophthalmopathy.

This sequence was found in a woman aged 35-60 years with Graves disease. The sample consisted of peripheral blood mononuclear cells (PBMCs), taken at new diagnosis, from a patient treated with antithyroid drugs. The rearrangement joins TRBV12-3 or TRBV12-4 to TRBJ2-2; 8 bases line up with TRBD2. The DNA of the CDR3 is TGTGCCAGCAGTCCCACGGCCGGGGGGGGGCTGGGCACCGGGGAGCTGTTTTTT. Translated, it gives CASSPTAGGGLGTGELFF.